The clone carrying this T cell receptor (beta chain) was seen a single time. What it binds is unknown. This entry comes from a study of cytomegalovirus exposure and HLA in healthy donors. Primers for the PCR totalled 60 Vbeta and 13 Jbeta. Data came from immunoSEQ multiplex PCR; TCRdb stores just in-frame clones and leaves some out. The profile shows 75,000 to 95,000 clones, about 62% of them singletons. The study's findings and limits: Among TCR beta chains, those listed as cytomegalovirus-associated numbered about 150. Specificity of a few CMV-associated chains for CMV antigens was verified in vitro. Later analysis suggested most CMV-associated TCR beta chains were HLA-restricted.

CDR1 and CDR2 (germline): SGHTA, FQGTGA. The trim removed 3 bases at V and 6 bases at J, leaving 7 bases unmatched. The CDR3 is 15 residues long. The rearrangement joins TRBV7-3 to TRBJ2-1; TRBD2 matches 8 bases. Sequencing was done on a sample of PBMCs. The TCR was taken from a young man in good health and CMV-seronegative. For the CDR3, the DNA is TGTGCCAGCAGCTTTGAAGCGGGGGCACTCAATGAGCAGTTCTTC. Its translation: CASSFEAGALNEQFF.